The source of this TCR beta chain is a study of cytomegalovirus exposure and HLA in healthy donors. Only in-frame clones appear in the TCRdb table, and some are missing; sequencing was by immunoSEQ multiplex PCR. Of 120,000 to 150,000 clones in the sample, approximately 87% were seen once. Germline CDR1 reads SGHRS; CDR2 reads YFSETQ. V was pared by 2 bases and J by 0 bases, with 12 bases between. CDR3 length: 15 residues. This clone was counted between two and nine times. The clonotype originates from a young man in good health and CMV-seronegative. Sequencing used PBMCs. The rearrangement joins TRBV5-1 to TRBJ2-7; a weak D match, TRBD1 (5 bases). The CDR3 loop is CASSLTLDNSYEQYF. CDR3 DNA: TGCGCCAGCAGCTTAACCTTGGACAACTCCTACGAGCAGTACTTC.